The clone carrying this T cell receptor (beta chain) occurred once. TCRdb's copy holds only in-frame clones and misses some; the assay was immunoSEQ multiplex PCR. This sample yields 62,000 or so clones, of which approximately 92% are seen a single time; about 8.9% belongs to the top ten. The sample belongs to a study of blood T cell repertoires in COVID-19. On the study more broadly: The United States, Italy and Spain provided the acute and convalescent COVID-19 samples. PBMCs, B-cell-depleted T cells, or T cells provided the cDNA or gDNA that made up the material.

The CDR3 totals 16 residues. Trimming removed 3 bases from V and 5 bases from J; junction bases left unmatched: 9. Germline loops: CDR1 MNHEY, CDR2 SMNVEV (reference sequence). The source material was peripheral blood. The gene calls are TRBV27 and TRBJ2-2; 7 nucleotides align to TRBD1. The TCR originated in a man in his fifties with active COVID-19. CDR3 bases: TGTGCCAGCAGTTTCGCTAGACAGGGCTGGACCGGGGAGCTGTTTTTT. Its protein product is CASSFARQGWTGELFF.